Below, one TCR beta chain is given with its context. Its specificity is unknown. V lost 2 bases to trimming and J lost 3 bases; unmatched junction nucleotides: 10. This CDR3 comprises 18 residues. The germline gives CDR1 ENHRY, CDR2 SYGVKD. The authors distributed each subset's genomic DNA evenly over several immunoSEQ plates. Using immunoSEQ multiplex PCR, the repertoire was profiled, and TCRdb retains in-frame clones only, with some absent. The data contain 2.3 million or so clones, 93% of them singletons. The data belong to a study of shared clonotypes between healthy human individuals. Whole-study results and caveats: Tissue TCR repertoires likely differ from these blood-only repertoires. Represented genetic and exposure-history diversity was restricted by having few donors.

Splitting the CD4+ cells yielded a CD45RA+ naive subset and a CD45RA-negative memory subset. Sample: naive CD4+ T cells from PBMCs. The subset: CD45RA+ positively selected. The receptor was derived from a man between 18 and 35 years old in good health. Some clones in this sample may be carry-over from other donors' samples. The chain carries TRBV10-3 and TRBJ2-2; 9 bases are shared with TRBD2. In nucleotides, the CDR3 is TGTGCCATCAGTGAGAGACGCCCCCAGCGGGAGGACACCGGGGAGCTGTTTTTT. Its translation is CAISERRPQREDTGELFF.